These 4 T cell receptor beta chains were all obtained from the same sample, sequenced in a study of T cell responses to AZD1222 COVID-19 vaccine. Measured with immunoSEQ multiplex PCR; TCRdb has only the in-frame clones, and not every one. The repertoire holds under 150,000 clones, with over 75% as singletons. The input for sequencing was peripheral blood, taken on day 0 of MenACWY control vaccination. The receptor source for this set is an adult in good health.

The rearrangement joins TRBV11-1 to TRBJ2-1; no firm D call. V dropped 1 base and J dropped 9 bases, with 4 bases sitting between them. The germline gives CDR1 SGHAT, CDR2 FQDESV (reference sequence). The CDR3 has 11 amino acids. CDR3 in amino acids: CASSLVAEQFF. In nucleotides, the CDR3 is TGTGCCAGCAGCTTAGTGGCTGAGCAGTTCTTC.

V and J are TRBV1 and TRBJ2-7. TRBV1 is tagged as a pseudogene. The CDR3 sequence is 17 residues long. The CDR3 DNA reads TGCACCAGCAGCCAAGAAGTTTCAGACGGTCTCTCCTACGAGCAGTACTTC. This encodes CTSSQEVSDGLSYEQYF.

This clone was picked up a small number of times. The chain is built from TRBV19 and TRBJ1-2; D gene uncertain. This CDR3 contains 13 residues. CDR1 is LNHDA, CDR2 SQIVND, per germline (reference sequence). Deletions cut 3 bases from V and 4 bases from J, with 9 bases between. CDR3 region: CASSILDRYGYTF. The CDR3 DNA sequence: TGTGCCAGTAGTATCCTTGACCGCTATGGCTACACCTTC. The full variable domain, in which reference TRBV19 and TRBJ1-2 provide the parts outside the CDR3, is DGGITQSPKYLFRKEGQNVTLSCEQNLNHDAMYWYRQDPGQGLRLIYYSQIVNDFQKGDIAEGYSVSREKKESFPLTVTSAQKNPTAFYLCASSILDRYGYTFGSGTRLTVV.

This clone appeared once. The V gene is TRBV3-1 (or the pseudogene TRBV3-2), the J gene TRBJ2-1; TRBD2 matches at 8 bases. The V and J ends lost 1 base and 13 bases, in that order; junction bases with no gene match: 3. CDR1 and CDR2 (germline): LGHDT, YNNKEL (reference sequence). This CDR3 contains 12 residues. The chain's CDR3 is CASSQGTSLQFF. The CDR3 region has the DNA TGTGCCAGCAGCCAAGGGACTAGCTTACAGTTCTTC.